The 24 T cell receptor beta chains presented below share a single source sample, sequenced in a study of blood T cell repertoires in COVID-19. Sequenced by immunoSEQ multiplex PCR; TCRdb stores in-frame clones only, minus some. This sample has 200,000 to 250,000 clones, with 83% found just once. Specimen: peripheral blood. These receptors all stem from a man over 45 with active or convalescent COVID-19.

The chain is built from TRBV6-5 and TRBJ1-3; no clear D gene. The V and J ends lost 5 bases and 0 bases respectively, with 8 bases between them. The germline gives CDR1 MNHEY, CDR2 SVGAGI. The length of the CDR3 is 14 residues. The CDR3 here is CASSITGSGNTIYF. The CDR3 DNA follows: TGTGCCAGCAGTATTACGGGCTCTGGAAACACCATATATTTT.

J is TRBJ1-5 and V is TRBV7-8; 7 bases match TRBD1. The CDR3 has 15 amino acids. Per the germline V gene, CDR1 is SGHVS and CDR2 is FQNEAQ. Trimming took 4 bases from V and 2 from J; bases not matched to a gene: 5. The chain's CDR3 is CASSSQGVGNQPQHF. In nucleotides, the CDR3 is TGTGCCAGCAGCTCCCAGGGGGTCGGCAATCAGCCCCAGCATTTT.

The genes are TRBV7-8 and TRBJ1-3; D unclear. V was cut by 4 bases and J by 0 bases, with 16 bases left in between. The germline V gene encodes CDR1 SGHVS and CDR2 FQNEAQ. CDR3 size: 17 residues. This CDR3 is CASSSTSRRDSGNTIYF. CDR3 DNA sequence: TGTGCCAGCAGCTCAACGTCTCGACGGGACTCTGGAAACACCATATATTTT.

The chain employs TRBV7-9 and TRBJ1-6, with TRBD1 as a possible D gene (6 bases). Trimming took off 4 bases at V and 7 bases at J, with 14 bases between the two ends. CDR3 length equals 15 residues. Germline lookup yields CDR1 SEHNR and CDR2 FQNEAQ (reference sequence). The CDR3 loop is CASSSGGQINSPLHF. The CDR3 DNA follows: TGTGCCAGCAGCTCAGGAGGACAGATCAATTCACCCCTCCACTTT.

V usage is TRBV3-1 (or the pseudogene TRBV3-2) and J usage is TRBJ2-5; 8 bases map to TRBD2. The trim removed 4 bases at V and 0 bases at J, leaving 7 bases unmatched. Germline V gene sequence: CDR1 LGHDT, CDR2 YNNKEL (reference sequence). The CDR3 loop spans 16 amino acids. Here the CDR3 DNA reads TGTGCCAGCAGCCTTACTAGCGGAACGTACCAAGAGACCCAGTACTTC. Protein product: CASSLTSGTYQETQYF.

This chain uses TRBV27 with TRBJ1-2; TRBD1 aligns across 7 bases. J lost 1 base, V lost 10 bases, and 9 bases had no gene match. The CDR3 consists of 14 residues. The germline V gene encodes CDR1 MNHEY and CDR2 SMNVEV (reference sequence). CDR3 amino acids: CATKSGGFNYGYTF. CDR3 DNA: TGTGCCACTAAATCAGGGGGGTTTAACTATGGCTACACCTTC.

This chain links TRBV7-9 with TRBJ1-2, with a tentative D call TRBD1 (6 bases). CDR1 is SEHNR and CDR2 is FQNEAQ in the germline V gene (reference sequence). Trimming took 4 bases from V and 2 from J, leaving 11 bases between them. There are 14 residues in the CDR3. The chain's CDR3 is CASSSRDTNYGYTF. CDR3 nucleotide sequence: TGTGCCAGCAGCTCCCGGGACACCAACTATGGCTACACCTTC. The whole variable domain, filled in from reference TRBV7-9 and TRBJ1-2, reads DTGVSQNPRHKITKRGQNVTFRCDPISEHNRLYWYRQTLGQGPEFLTYFQNEAQLEKSRLLSDRFSAERPKGSFSTLEIQRTEQGDSAMYLCASSSRDTNYGYTFGSGTRLTVV.

The chain links TRBV13 to TRBJ2-1, with D possibly matching TRBD1 (5 bases). This CDR3 is built from 15 residues. Trimming removed 2 bases at V and 3 bases at J, with 11 bases between. Germline V gene lookup returns CDR1 PRHDT and CDR2 FYEKMQ (reference sequence). The CDR3 DNA is TGTGCCAGCAGCTTATGGGGCGGCGACTACAATGAGCAGTTCTTC. This codes for CASSLWGGDYNEQFF.

V and J are TRBV7-6 and TRBJ1-1, with D uncertain. This CDR3 is 13 amino acids long. CDR1 and CDR2 (germline): SGHVS, FNYEAQ. V was clipped by 5 bases and J by 2 bases, with 9 bases between them. This CDR3 is CASSPPGNTEAFF. CDR3 sequence (DNA): TGTGCCAGCAGCCCCCCGGGTAACACTGAAGCTTTCTTT.

In its sample, this clone was seen once. The gene calls are TRBV7-2 and TRBJ1-2, with D tentatively TRBD1 (5 bases). With 5 bases removed from V and 4 bases from J, the gap between germline ends came to 11 bases. The CDR3 consists of 13 residues. In germline, CDR1 is SGHTA, CDR2 FQGNSA. CDR3 loop: CASSARVRYGYTF. The CDR3 DNA is TGTGCCAGCAGCGCCAGGGTACGCTATGGCTACACCTTC.

The chain combines TRBV11-2 with TRBJ2-1; the D gene is possibly TRBD1 (5 bases). Germline V CDR1 and CDR2: SGHAT, FQNNGV. V was trimmed by 6 bases and J by 4 bases, leaving 10 bases between them. The CDR3 consists of 13 residues. The CDR3 DNA follows: TGTGCCAGCAGGGGAACAGGATACAATGAGCAGTTCTTC. It encodes CASRGTGYNEQFF.

The gene calls are TRBV18 and TRBJ1-1, with D perhaps matching TRBD1 (5 bases). Germline V lookup: CDR1 KGHSH, CDR2 LQKENI. The CDR3 spans 13 residues. V was trimmed by 5 bases and J by 1 base, leaving 8 bases between them. CDR3 protein: CASSTTENTEAFF. The CDR3 DNA sequence: TGTGCCAGCTCAACGACAGAGAACACTGAAGCTTTCTTT.

The chain has TRBV25-1 and TRBJ1-2, with 11 bases that match TRBD1. The CDR3 totals 15 residues. Per the germline V gene, CDR1 is MGHDK and CDR2 is SYGVNS. The junction had 10 bases not matched to a gene; V was cut back by 5 bases and J by 8 bases. The DNA of the CDR3 is TGTGCCAGCAGTTCCCGGACAGGGGGCCTTGGCGGCTACACCTTC. The encoded protein is CASSSRTGGLGGYTF.

This chain uses TRBV4-3 with TRBJ1-4; no definite D call. The germline gives CDR1 LGHNA, CDR2 YSLEER. CDR3 length equals 15 residues. Trimming took off 0 bases at V and 4 bases at J, with 9 bases between the two ends. The chain's CDR3 is CASSQDGRVNEKLFF. The CDR3 nucleotides are TGCGCCAGCAGCCAAGATGGGCGGGTTAATGAAAAACTGTTTTTT.

The chain combines TRBV29-1 with TRBJ2-3, with 8 bases fitting TRBD1. Germline trimming cut 5 bases from V and 9 bases from J; bases unmatched to any gene: 13. From germline, CDR1 is SQVTM and CDR2 ANQGSEA. This CDR3 region has 14 residues. The chain's CDR3 is CSVPGQGIVETQYF. As DNA, the CDR3 is TGCAGCGTTCCTGGACAGGGTATTGTAGAGACGCAGTATTTT.

This chain joins TRBV6-4 and TRBJ1-1; D is undetermined. The germline V gene has CDR1 MRHNA and CDR2 SNTAGT. V lost 7 bases and J lost 4, with 16 bases in between. The CDR3 covers 14 residues. CDR3 region: CASKSSYLVTEAFF. The CDR3 DNA reads TGTGCCAGCAAATCCTCCTACCTCGTCACTGAAGCTTTCTTT.

The CDR3 protein is CASSYGTAFNEKLFF. CDR3 sequence (DNA): TGCGCCAGCAGTTATGGGACAGCATTTAATGAAAAACTGTTTTTT. The rearrangement links TRBV5-1 to TRBJ1-4; 7 bases are shared with TRBD1. Losses at the gene ends were 5 bases for V and 4 bases for J; bases not matched to a gene: 8. Per germline, CDR1 SGHRS and CDR2 YFSETQ. This CDR3 region has 15 residues.

This clone occurred once. This chain links TRBV19 with TRBJ2-5, with TRBD1 matching over 7 bases. With 7 bases clipped from V and 1 base from J, the junction kept 6 bases outside the gene matches. The germline gives CDR1 LNHDA, CDR2 SQIVND (reference sequence). The CDR3 spans 14 residues. CDR3 sequence: CASKHGDSQETQYF. The CDR3 nucleotides are TGTGCCAGTAAACACGGGGACAGCCAAGAGACCCAGTACTTC.

About this clone: Other DNA sequences of this sample code for an identical CDR3. V usage is TRBV27 and J usage is TRBJ1-2; weak D call: TRBD1 (5 bases). V was trimmed by 3 bases and J by 6 bases, leaving 11 bases between them. The germline V gene encodes CDR1 MNHEY and CDR2 SMNVEV (reference sequence). This CDR3 is built from 13 residues. CDR3 in DNA: TGTGCCAGCAGTTTTAGGCAGGGCCATGGCTACACCTTC. This codes for CASSFRQGHGYTF.

The chain employs TRBV30 and TRBJ2-7; tentative D call: TRBD1 (5 bases). V was cut by 0 bases and J by 0 bases, with 12 bases left in between. The CDR3 loop spans 15 amino acids. Germline V gene data show CDR1 as GTSNPN and CDR2 as SVGIG (reference sequence). The CDR3 protein is CAWSVGADSSYEQYF. CDR3 nucleotide sequence: TGTGCCTGGAGTGTAGGGGCGGATAGCTCCTACGAGCAGTACTTC.

As for this clone: Other DNA sequences within the sample encode an identical CDR3. This chain uses TRBV7-3 with TRBJ1-5; D is unresolved. The CDR3 runs 13 residues. The germline V gene has CDR1 SGHTA and CDR2 FQGTGA. Trimming stripped 0 bases from V and 6 bases from J, with 6 bases between. The CDR3 nucleotides are TGTGCCAGCAGCTTAACTCCGGGTCAGCCCCAGCATTTT. Protein: CASSLTPGQPQHF.

In DNA, the CDR3 is TGTGCCAGCAGCTCGGGCCCGAGGGCAGATACGCAGTATTTT. This translates into CASSSGPRADTQYF. The V gene is TRBV7-2, the J gene TRBJ2-3, with a possible D match to TRBD2 (5 bases). Germline CDR1 SGHTA, CDR2 FQGNSA. There are 14 residues in the CDR3. V was shortened by 4 bases and J by 4 bases, with 12 bases between the two germline ends.

This clone was seen a handful of times. The rearrangement uses TRBV6-5 and TRBJ2-3; tentative D call: TRBD2 (7 bases). The germline V gene has CDR1 MNHEY and CDR2 SVGAGI. The length of the CDR3 is 14 residues. V was cut by 1 base and J by 4 bases, with 9 bases left in between. The CDR3 bases are TGTGCCAGCAGTTACTGGGGGGGCCCAGATACGCAGTATTTT. Amino acid sequence: CASSYWGGPDTQYF.

V gene TRBV28 combines with J gene TRBJ1-4, with D maybe TRBD1 (6 bases). Germline V lookup: CDR1 MDHEN, CDR2 SYDVKM. The CDR3 sequence is 13 residues long. Trimming took 5 bases from V and 7 from J, leaving 11 bases between them. CDR3: CASSTPDSEKLFF. The CDR3 DNA sequence: TGTGCCAGCAGTACGCCGGACAGTGAAAAACTGTTTTTT. Using reference TRBV28 and TRBJ1-4 for the parts outside the CDR3, the full variable domain is DVKVTQSSRYLVKRTGEKVFLECVQDMDHENMFWYRQDPGLGLRLIYFSYDVKMKEKGDIPEGYSVSREKKERFSLILESASTNQTSMYLCASSTPDSEKLFFGSGTQLSVL.